These 13 T cell receptor beta chains came from one sample sequenced in a study of blood T cell repertoires in COVID-19. Using immunoSEQ multiplex PCR, the repertoire was profiled, and TCRdb retains in-frame clones only, with some absent. The table shows fewer than 300,000 clones, with around 92% occurring only once. The sample comprised peripheral blood. All receptors come from a person aged 18 to 30 with COVID-19, enrolled during active disease.

V and J are TRBV5-1 and TRBJ2-3, with TRBD1 matching over 9 bases. The length of the CDR3 is 16 residues. Per the germline V gene, CDR1 is SGHRS and CDR2 is YFSETQ. The V and J ends lost 4 bases and 2 bases, in that order; junction bases with no gene match: 8. The CDR3 is CASSDRDRVITDTQYF. The CDR3 DNA sequence: TGCGCCAGCAGCGACCGGGACAGGGTTATCACAGATACGCAGTATTTT.

The chain has TRBV10-3 and TRBJ2-7, with D perhaps TRBD2 (5 bases). The CDR3 is 14 amino acids. CDR1 is ENHRY, CDR2 SYGVKD, per germline. V was shortened by 0 bases and J by 3 bases, with 9 bases between the two germline ends. The CDR3 spells CAISESGTSYEQYF. Written as DNA, the CDR3 is TGTGCCATCAGTGAGTCAGGCACTAGCTACGAGCAGTACTTC.

This clone was observed a single time. The rearrangement joins TRBV4-2 to TRBJ2-1, with 15 bases identical to TRBD2. V was pared by 5 bases and J by 8 bases, with 4 bases of the junction left unmatched. The CDR3 loop spans 15 amino acids. Germline CDR1 LGHNA, CDR2 YNFKEQ. The CDR3 protein is CASSEGLAGGDEQFF. The CDR3 DNA reads TGTGCCAGCAGCGAGGGACTAGCGGGAGGTGATGAGCAGTTCTTC.

The chain recombines TRBV11-2 with TRBJ2-5, with 9 bases lining up with TRBD2. Germline CDR1 SGHAT, CDR2 FQNNGV. With 7 bases clipped from V and 5 bases from J, the junction kept 8 bases outside the gene matches. The CDR3 is 14 amino acids. The CDR3 here is CASKPIAGVETQYF. In nucleotides, the CDR3 is TGTGCCAGCAAACCTATAGCGGGAGTTGAGACCCAGTACTTC.

This clone was recorded once. The chain uses TRBV29-1 and TRBJ1-1, with 7 bases lining up with TRBD1. Looked up from germline, CDR1 is SQVTM and CDR2 is ANQGSEA. V lost 5 bases to trimming and J lost 0 bases; unmatched junction nucleotides: 3. The CDR3 extends over 13 amino acids. The CDR3: CSVQTGLNTEAFF. The CDR3 nucleotides read TGCAGCGTTCAGACAGGGCTGAACACTGAAGCTTTCTTT.

The chain links TRBV29-1 to TRBJ2-7; TRBD1 might be the D (5 bases). The V gene lost 6 bases and the J gene lost 2 bases, with 20 bases spanning the gap. Germline V gene sequence: CDR1 SQVTM, CDR2 ANQGSEA. The CDR3 has 15 amino acids. The CDR3 DNA sequence: TGCAGCGTCCTAACCCCCTCAGGGTTTACCTACGAGCAGTACTTC. Translating gives CSVLTPSGFTYEQYF.

CDR3 residues: CASSQESGQGAADTQYF. The CDR3 DNA follows: TGCGCCAGCAGCCAAGAAAGTGGGCAGGGGGCCGCAGATACGCAGTATTTT. The V call is TRBV4-3, the J call TRBJ2-3; 8 bases agree with TRBD1. Germline V lookup: CDR1 LGHNA, CDR2 YSLEER. V lost 0 bases to trimming and J lost 4 bases; unmatched junction nucleotides: 9. The CDR3 has 17 amino acids.

The chain has TRBV25-1 and TRBJ2-1, with D perhaps TRBD2 (5 bases). Germline CDR1 is MGHDK and CDR2 is SYGVNS. This CDR3 has 13 amino acids. V was cut by 7 bases and J by 5 bases, with 12 bases left in between. In nucleotides, the CDR3 is TGTGCCAGCACAGCGGAACGTAACAATGAGCAGTTCTTC. It codes for CASTAERNNEQFF.

This chain joins TRBV28 and TRBJ1-6; 9 bases line up with TRBD1. Per germline, CDR1 MDHEN and CDR2 SYDVKM. V lost 3 bases, J lost 6 bases, and 9 bases stayed unmatched. The CDR3 has 17 amino acids. CDR3 nucleotide sequence: TGTGCCAGCAGTTTGTTCGTGAGGGACAGGGCTAATTCACCCCTCCACTTT. It is translated as CASSLFVRDRANSPLHF.

The chain combines TRBV27 with TRBJ1-1; the D is unclear. V was shortened by 9 bases and J by 7 bases, with 18 bases between the two germline ends. Germline assignment: CDR1 MNHEY and CDR2 SMNVEV (reference sequence). The CDR3 has 13 residues. CDR3 protein: CASRSPFTNEAFF. The DNA of the CDR3 is TGTGCCAGTCGGAGCCCCTTTACCAATGAAGCTTTCTTT.

The rearrangement links TRBV7-2 to TRBJ2-2; 7 bases are shared with TRBD2. The CDR3 contains 15 residues. Looked up from germline, CDR1 is SGHTA and CDR2 is FQGNSA. The V and J ends lost 2 bases and 0 bases, in that order; junction bases with no gene match: 0. CDR3 DNA: TGTGCCAGCAGCTTACTAGCGGCGAACACCGGGGAGCTGTTTTTT. Translation gives CASSLLAANTGELFF. Complete variable domain (other parts from reference TRBV7-2 and TRBJ2-2): GAGVSQSPSNKVTEKGKDVELRCDPISGHTALYWYRQSLGQGLEFLIYFQGNSAPDKSGLPSDRFSAERTGGSVSTLTIQRTQQEDSAVYLCASSLLAANTGELFFGEGSRLTVL.

The chain links TRBV5-6 to TRBJ1-1; D is unresolved. The CDR3 is made up of 12 amino acids. Germline V gene sequence: CDR1 SGHDT, CDR2 YYEEEE. The V and J ends lost 4 bases and 4 bases respectively, with 8 bases between them. The DNA of the CDR3 is TGTGCCAGCAGCGGGAGAGTCACTGAAGCTTTCTTT. Amino acids: CASSGRVTEAFF.

The chain uses TRBV3-1 (or the pseudogene TRBV3-2) and TRBJ2-5; D is unresolved. CDR3 length equals 12 residues. Trimming removed 3 bases from V and 3 bases from J, with 5 bases in between. The germline CDR1 and CDR2 sequences are LGHDT and YNNKEL (reference sequence). CDR3 sequence (DNA): TGTGCCAGCAGCCACCGCGAAGAGACCCAGTACTTC. Translation: CASSHREETQYF.